The 4 T cell receptor beta chains given below trace back to one sample, sequenced in a study of CD8 T cells in Susac syndrome. Random hexamers served to reverse transcribe roughly 0.5 to 1 ug RNA. TCRdb called the immunoSEQ multiplex PCR reads again in MiXCR, with one record for every CDR3 protein. The table lists about 140,000 distinct CDR3 sequences, 85% to 95% of them singletons. Sequencing was carried out using CD4+ T cells from PBMCs. All receptors come from a human donor with Susac syndrome.

This clonotype has a single count. J is TRBJ1-1 and V is TRBV30; D is ambiguous. This CDR3 spans 18 amino acids. Between the trimmed V and J ends, which lost 2 bases and 3 bases, there was a span of 25 bases. In germline, CDR1 is GTSNPN, CDR2 SVGIG (reference sequence). The CDR3 reads CAWSPNSAEIGYYTEAFF. In nucleotides, the CDR3 is TGTGCCTGGAGTCCTAACTCAGCTGAGATAGGGTATTACACTGAAGCTTTCTTT.

The rearrangement joins TRBV30 to TRBJ2-5, with a weak D call TRBD2 (6 bases). The germline V and J ends were trimmed by 2 bases and 4 bases, with 11 bases remaining between them. The CDR3 extends over 13 amino acids. The germline CDR1 and CDR2 sequences are GTSNPN and SVGIG (reference sequence). CDR3 in amino acids: CAWSPGGRETQYF. In DNA, the CDR3 is TGTGCCTGGAGTCCCGGGGGAAGAGAGACCCAGTACTTC.

A note on this clonotype: A read error may account for a junction end that differs from germline. The chain recombines TRBV30 with TRBJ1-1; D gene unclear. Germline loops: CDR1 GTSNPN, CDR2 SVGIG (reference sequence). The CDR3 is made up of 16 amino acids. The DNA of the CDR3 is TGTGCCTGGAGATTGGGCCAGGTCCGGGTGAACACTGAAGCTTCCTTT. Translated, it gives CAWRLGQVRVNTEASF.

The CDR3 reads CASSVDPSTDTQYF. CDR3 nucleotides: TGTGCCAGCAGCGTCGACCCAAGCACAGATACGCAGTATTTT. The J gene is TRBJ2-3, the V gene TRBV9; the D is unclear. There are 14 residues in the CDR3. Between the trimmed V and J ends, which lost 2 bases and 0 bases, there was a span of 7 bases. In germline, CDR1 is SGDLS, CDR2 YYNGEE.